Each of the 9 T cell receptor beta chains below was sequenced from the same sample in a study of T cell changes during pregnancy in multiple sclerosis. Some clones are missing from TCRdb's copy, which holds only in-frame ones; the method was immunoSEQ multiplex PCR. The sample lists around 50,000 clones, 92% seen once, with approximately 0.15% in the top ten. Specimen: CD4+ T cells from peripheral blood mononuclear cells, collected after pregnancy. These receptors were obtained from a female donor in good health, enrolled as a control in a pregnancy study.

The CDR3 region is CASSFGRPEYGYTF. The CDR3 nucleotides are TGTGCCAGCAGTTTCGGCAGGCCAGAGTATGGCTACACCTTC. The rearrangement links TRBV28 to TRBJ1-2; D is unresolved. V was trimmed by 3 bases and J by 5 bases, leaving 13 bases between them. Germline V CDR1 and CDR2: MDHEN, SYDVKM. The CDR3 contains 14 residues.

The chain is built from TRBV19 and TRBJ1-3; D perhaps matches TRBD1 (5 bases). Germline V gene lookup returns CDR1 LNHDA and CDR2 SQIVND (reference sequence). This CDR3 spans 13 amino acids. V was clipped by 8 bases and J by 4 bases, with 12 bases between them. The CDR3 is CASSRGLGNTIYF. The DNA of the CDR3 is TGTGCCAGTTCCCGGGGACTCGGAAACACCATATATTTT.

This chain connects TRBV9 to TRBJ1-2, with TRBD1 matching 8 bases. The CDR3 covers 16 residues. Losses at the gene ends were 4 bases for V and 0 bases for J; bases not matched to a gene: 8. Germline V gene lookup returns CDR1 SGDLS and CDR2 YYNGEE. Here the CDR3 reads CASSPTGGQANYGYTF. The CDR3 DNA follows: TGTGCCAGCAGCCCAACAGGGGGACAAGCTAACTATGGCTACACCTTC.

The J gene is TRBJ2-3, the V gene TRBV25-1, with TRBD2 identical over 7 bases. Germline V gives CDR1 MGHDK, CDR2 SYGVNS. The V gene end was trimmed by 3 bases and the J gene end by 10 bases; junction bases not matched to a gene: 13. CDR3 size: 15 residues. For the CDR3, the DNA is TGTGCCAGCAGTGAGGGTAAGACTAGCCTCGATGCGCAGTATTTT. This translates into CASSEGKTSLDAQYF.

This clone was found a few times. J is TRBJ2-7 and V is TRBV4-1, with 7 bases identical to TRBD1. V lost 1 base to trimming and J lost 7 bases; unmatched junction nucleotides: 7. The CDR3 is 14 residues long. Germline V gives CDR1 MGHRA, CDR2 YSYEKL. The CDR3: CASSQGLTGREQYF. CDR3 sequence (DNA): TGCGCCAGCAGCCAAGGTTTGACAGGGCGTGAGCAGTACTTC.

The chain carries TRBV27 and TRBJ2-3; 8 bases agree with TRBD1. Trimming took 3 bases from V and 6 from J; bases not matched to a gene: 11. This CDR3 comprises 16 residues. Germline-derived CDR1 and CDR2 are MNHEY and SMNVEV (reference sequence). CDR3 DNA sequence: TGTGCCAGCAGTTTGTCCCCCCGGACAGGGCGGGATACGCAGTATTTT. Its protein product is CASSLSPRTGRDTQYF.

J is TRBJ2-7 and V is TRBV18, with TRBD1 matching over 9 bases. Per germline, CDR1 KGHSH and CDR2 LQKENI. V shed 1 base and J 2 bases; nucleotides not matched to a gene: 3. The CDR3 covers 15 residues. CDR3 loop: CASSPRDRATYEQYF. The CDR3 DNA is TGTGCCAGCTCACCACGGGACAGGGCTACCTACGAGCAGTACTTC.

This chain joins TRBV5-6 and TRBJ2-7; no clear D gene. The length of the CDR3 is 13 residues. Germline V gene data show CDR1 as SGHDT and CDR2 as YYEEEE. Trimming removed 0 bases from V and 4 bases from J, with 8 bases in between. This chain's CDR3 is CASSLERLYEQYF. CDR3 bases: TGTGCCAGCAGCTTGGAGCGATTATACGAGCAGTACTTC.

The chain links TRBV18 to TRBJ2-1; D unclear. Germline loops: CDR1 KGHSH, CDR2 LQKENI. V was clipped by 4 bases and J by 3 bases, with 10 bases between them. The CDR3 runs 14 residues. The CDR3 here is CASSLTGYYNEQFF. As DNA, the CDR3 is TGTGCCAGCTCACTGACTGGTTACTACAATGAGCAGTTCTTC.